These 10 T cell receptor beta chains were sequenced from one sample in a study of T cell changes during pregnancy in multiple sclerosis. Measured with immunoSEQ multiplex PCR; TCRdb has only the in-frame clones, and not every one. This table holds tens of thousands of clones, about 92% found once. The source material was CD4+ T cells from peripheral blood mononuclear cells, sampled after pregnancy. These receptors all come from a female donor with multiple sclerosis, enrolled in a pregnancy study.

The CDR3 DNA is TGCGCCAGCAGCCAAGAAGGGCAGGGGGCAGGTGGCTACACCTTC. Its protein product is CASSQEGQGAGGYTF. The chain couples TRBV4-3 to TRBJ1-2; 8 positions agree with TRBD1. Germline CDR1 is LGHNA and CDR2 is YSLEER. V lost 0 bases to trimming and J lost 7 bases; unmatched junction nucleotides: 7. The CDR3 has 15 residues.

CDR3 amino acids: CSVEVGRGPYNEQFF. The CDR3 DNA reads as TGCAGCGTTGAAGTGGGGCGGGGCCCCTACAATGAGCAGTTCTTC. The chain links TRBV29-1 to TRBJ2-1; possible D gene TRBD2, 6 bases. CDR1 is SQVTM, CDR2 ANQGSEA, per germline. Trimming removed 1 base from V and 2 bases from J, with 12 bases in between. CDR3 size: 15 residues.

The rearrangement links TRBV5-1 to TRBJ1-3, with no clear D. Germline lookup yields CDR1 SGHRS and CDR2 YFSETQ. The CDR3 covers 14 residues. V was pared by 4 bases and J by 0 bases, with 8 bases between. The CDR3 DNA reads TGCGCCAGCAGCCCTGGGAGCTCTGGAAACACCATATATTTT. It encodes CASSPGSSGNTIYF.

This clone was seen a single time. This chain joins TRBV4-2 and TRBJ1-4; 8 bases align to TRBD1. CDR1 is LGHNA and CDR2 is YNFKEQ in the germline V gene. CDR3 length: 15 amino acids. V shed 8 bases and J 0 bases; nucleotides not matched to a gene: 5. The CDR3 loop is CASGTGVATNEKLFF. DNA of the CDR3: TGTGCCAGCGGGACAGGAGTTGCAACTAATGAAAAACTGTTTTTT.

The chain uses TRBV19 and TRBJ1-4; TRBD1 is a possible D gene (6 bases). The CDR3 is 12 amino acids. Germline-derived CDR1 and CDR2 are LNHDA and SQIVND (reference sequence). Trimming removed 9 bases at V and 4 bases at J, with 9 bases between. As DNA, the CDR3 is TGTGCCAGCGGGGGGCTTAATGAAAAACTGTTTTTT. Encoded protein: CASGGLNEKLFF.

This chain connects TRBV10-1 to TRBJ1-6; D gene uncertain. Germline V gene data show CDR1 as WNHNN and CDR2 as SYGVQD (reference sequence). The CDR3 is 13 amino acids. V shed 5 bases and J shed 7 bases, with 9 bases lying between them. In DNA, the CDR3 is TGCGCCAGCAGTCCTAATAGAAATTCACCCCTCCACTTT. Its protein is CASSPNRNSPLHF.

V and J are TRBV7-2 and TRBJ2-7; 8 bases agree with TRBD1. CDR3 size: 15 residues. The trim removed 4 bases at V and 3 bases at J, leaving 8 bases unmatched. The germline V gene has CDR1 SGHTA and CDR2 FQGNSA. The CDR3 DNA is TGTGCCAGCAGCTCGGGACAGGTAGGCCACTACGAGCAGTACTTC. Its protein is CASSSGQVGHYEQYF.

The V call is TRBV11-2, the J call TRBJ2-1, with 8 bases lining up with TRBD2. After removal of 6 bases from V and 4 bases from J, the junction contained 8 bases not matched to a gene. From germline, CDR1 is SGHAT and CDR2 FQNNGV. The CDR3 contains 15 residues. CDR3 bases: TGTGCCAGCAGTCAAACTAGCGGCGAGTACAATGAGCAGTTCTTC. Translation gives CASSQTSGEYNEQFF.

As concerns this clone: Other DNA sequences in the same sample also yield this CDR3. The chain uses TRBV6-5 and TRBJ1-1, with D maybe TRBD1 (6 bases). This CDR3 region has 13 residues. The germline V and J ends were trimmed by 5 bases and 3 bases, with 10 bases remaining between them. Germline CDR1 MNHEY, CDR2 SVGAGI. The CDR3 here is CASSPRTDTEAFF. For the CDR3, the DNA is TGTGCCAGCAGTCCTCGGACAGACACTGAAGCTTTCTTT.

V usage is TRBV6-5 and J usage is TRBJ2-3, with a tentative D call TRBD2 (6 bases). V gave up 5 bases and J gave up 4 bases, with 13 bases separating them. The germline V gene has CDR1 MNHEY and CDR2 SVGAGI. The CDR3 spans 14 residues. CDR3 sequence reads: CASSSVWGADTQYF. The DNA for the CDR3 is TGTGCCAGCAGTAGTGTTTGGGGGGCAGATACGCAGTATTTT.